The clone carrying this T cell receptor beta chain was detected only once. The CDR3 spans 11 residues. Trimming took off 2 bases at V and 7 bases at J, with 2 bases between the two ends. CDR1 is MNHEY, CDR2 SMNVEV, per germline (reference sequence). Naive CD8 cells were CD45RO-negative, positively selected for CCR7, excluding terminally differentiated effector memory CD45RA+ cells. Sequencing was performed with immunoSEQ multiplex PCR; in TCRdb, only in-frame clones are kept and a portion is missing. The sample shows 2 million or so clones, less than 95% of them seen only once. These data belong to a study of shared clonotypes between healthy human individuals.

J is TRBJ2-2 and V is TRBV27, with D uncertain. Sequenced material: naive CD8+ T cells sorted from blood. The receptor comes from a young man in good health. This CDR3 is CASSLIGELFF. CDR3 sequence (DNA): TGTGCCAGCAGTTTAATCGGGGAGCTGTTTTTT.